This TCR beta chain originates from a study of technical replicates of blood from several donors. This CDR3 has 14 amino acids. Germline V gives CDR1 MNHNS, CDR2 SASEGT. V shed 2 bases and J shed 4 bases, with 11 bases lying between them. This table comes from immunoSEQ multiplex PCR, and its TCRdb copy is limited to in-frame clones, with some not included. The table includes around 80,000 clones, 93% detected once. The rearrangement uses TRBV6-1 and TRBJ1-1, with D unresolved. Sequencing was done on a sample of T cells isolated from PBMCs. The receptor comes from a human donor in good health. CDR3 residues: CASSELGSGTEAFF. CDR3 coding DNA: TGTGCCAGCAGTGAATTGGGTTCGGGCACTGAAGCTTTCTTT.